The 14 T cell receptor beta chains below come from one sample, sequenced in a study of T cells in Graves' hyperthyroidism and ophthalmopathy. RNA transcripts provided the source from which TCR beta CDR3 regions were amplified. The HTBI primer set drove a first-round RT-PCR of the TCR CDR3. TCRdb reprocessed the multiplex PCR reads with MiXCR, giving one entry per CDR3 protein. The sample yields 200,000 or so distinct CDR3 sequences, about a sixth seen once. Material: blood. These receptors came from a woman aged 45-59 years with Graves' hyperthyroidism.

This clonotype was seen only a few times. This clone may be a read error of a much larger clone one base away. The rearrangement uses TRBV11-2 and TRBJ2-1; 7 bases are shared with TRBD2. The germline gives CDR1 SGHAT, CDR2 FQNNGV. The CDR3 is 14 residues long. V trimming: 5 bases; J trimming: 8 bases; junction bases outside the gene matches: 9. CDR3 protein: CASSASGDYDEQFF. The DNA of the CDR3 is TGTGCCAGCAGCGCTAGCGGCGATTACGATGAGCAGTTCTTC.

The chain links TRBV5-1 to TRBJ1-1; D call uncertain. The CDR3 sequence is 11 residues long. Germline V lookup: CDR1 SGHRS, CDR2 YFSETQ. V lost 5 bases and J 3 bases, leaving 5 bases between the germline ends. CDR3 DNA: TGCGCCAGCAGATACGACACTGAAGCTTTCTTT. Translating gives CASRYDTEAFF.

Regarding this clonotype: A read error may explain this, as a much larger clone is one base away. The chain carries TRBV7-8 and TRBJ1-2, with D tentatively TRBD1 (5 bases). CDR3 length: 14 amino acids. Germline loops: CDR1 SGHVS, CDR2 FQNEAQ. The CDR3 DNA sequence: TGTGCCAGCAGCTTAGCTCGGGGCAGCTATGGCCACACCTTC. It encodes CASSLARGSYGHTF.

This chain uses TRBV30 with TRBJ1-5; TRBD1 is a possible D gene (5 bases). From germline, CDR1 is GTSNPN and CDR2 SVGIG (reference sequence). CDR3 length equals 19 residues. V was shortened by 3 bases and J by 0 bases, with 24 bases between the two germline ends. The CDR3 bases are TGTGCCTGGAGCCGAACCCCTGGACAACCGGATTATAGCAATCAGCCCCAGCATTTT. Residues: CAWSRTPGQPDYSNQPQHF.

At least ten counts were recorded for this clonotype. This sequence joins TRBV11-2 and TRBJ2-7; D perhaps matches TRBD2 (6 bases). Between the trimmed V and J ends, which lost 4 bases and 0 bases, there was a span of 13 bases. Germline-derived CDR1 and CDR2 are SGHAT and FQNNGV. The CDR3 has 15 residues. Written as DNA, the CDR3 is TGTGCCAGCAGCTCAGGCCGGGACTTCTCCTACGAGCAGTACTTC. Translation gives CASSSGRDFSYEQYF.

This clonotype was recorded at least ten times. The chain uses TRBV4-2 and TRBJ2-7; a possible D gene is TRBD2 (5 bases). This CDR3 spans 18 amino acids. Between the trimmed V and J ends, which lost 2 bases and 1 base, there was a span of 21 bases. CDR1 and CDR2 (germline): LGHNA, YNFKEQ. CDR3 amino acids: CASSQSVLGAAHSYEQYF. Written as DNA, the CDR3 is TGTGCCAGCAGCCAAAGTGTCTTGGGAGCGGCGCATTCCTACGAGCAGTACTTC.

In this sample, this clonotype turned up many times. For the CDR3, the DNA is TGTGCCAGCAGCTCTGGACAGGGGAGTAATGAGCAGTTCTTC. Translation: CASSSGQGSNEQFF. This chain links TRBV7-2 with TRBJ2-1; 9 nucleotides match TRBD1. V gave up 4 bases and J gave up 7 bases; unmatched junction bases: 5. The germline gives CDR1 SGHTA, CDR2 FQGNSA. There are 14 residues in the CDR3.

This clonotype was counted at least ten times. The chain is built from TRBV3-1 and TRBJ1-6; 9 bases are a match to TRBD1. The germline gives CDR1 LGHDT, CDR2 YNNKEL (reference sequence). With 3 bases clipped from V and 8 bases from J, the junction kept 5 bases outside the gene matches. The CDR3 runs 15 residues. The CDR3 is CASSQPGQGHSPLHF. The CDR3 DNA reads as TGTGCCAGCAGCCAGCCGGGACAGGGACATTCACCCCTCCACTTT.

V and J are TRBV30 and TRBJ1-5; 7 bases agree with TRBD1. The ends lost 2 bases at V and 5 bases at J; junction bases unmatched: 9. The CDR3 is made up of 15 amino acids. Germline lookup yields CDR1 GTSNPN and CDR2 SVGIG (reference sequence). The CDR3 spells CAWSSRTGVYQPQHF. The CDR3 coding sequence is TGTGCCTGGAGTTCCAGGACAGGAGTTTATCAGCCCCAGCATTTT. Using reference TRBV30 and TRBJ1-5 for the parts outside the CDR3, the full variable domain is SQTIHQWPATLVQPVGSPLSLECTVEGTSNPNLYWYRQAAGRGLQLLFYSVGIGQISSEVPQNLSASRPQDRQFILSSKKLLLSDSGFYLCAWSSRTGVYQPQHFGDGTRLSIL.

This clonotype has more than one count but fewer than ten. V and J are TRBV9 and TRBJ2-7; D may be TRBD2 (5 bases). Germline V gives CDR1 SGDLS, CDR2 YYNGEE. The CDR3 is 15 residues long. The V end lost 0 bases, the J end lost 0 bases, and 10 bases lay between the germline ends. The CDR3 protein is CASSVGPGSSYEQYF. Written as DNA, the CDR3 is TGTGCCAGCAGCGTAGGCCCGGGGAGCTCCTACGAGCAGTACTTC.

This clonotype was recorded a few times. The chain joins TRBV7-9 to TRBJ2-7, with 13 bases lining up with TRBD2. After removal of 4 bases from V and 4 bases from J, the junction contained 4 bases not matched to a gene. This CDR3 has 15 amino acids. The germline CDR1 and CDR2 sequences are SEHNR and FQNEAQ (reference sequence). CDR3 bases: TGTGCCAGCAGCTCCGGGACTAGCGGGATGTACGAGCAGTACTTC. Its translation: CASSSGTSGMYEQYF. Complete variable domain (other parts from reference TRBV7-9 and TRBJ2-7): DTGVSQNPRHKITKRGQNVTFRCDPISEHNRLYWYRQTLGQGPEFLTYFQNEAQLEKSRLLSDRFSAERPKGSFSTLEIQRTEQGDSAMYLCASSSGTSGMYEQYFGPGTRLTVT.

V is TRBV27 and J is TRBJ1-5; TRBD1 might be the D (5 bases). This CDR3 has 16 residues. V was shortened by 3 bases and J by 2 bases, with 14 bases between the two germline ends. Germline-derived CDR1 and CDR2 are MNHEY and SMNVEV (reference sequence). CDR3 DNA sequence: TGTGCCAGCAGTTTTAGGGGTAGAAGGGGCAATCAGCCCCAGCATTTT. As protein: CASSFRGRRGNQPQHF.

This clonotype appeared many times. The chain has TRBV19 and TRBJ2-5; D remains ambiguous. Germline V CDR1 and CDR2: LNHDA, SQIVND (reference sequence). Trimming stripped 0 bases from V and 3 bases from J, with 14 bases between. This CDR3 is 16 amino acids long. The CDR3 spells CASSIDRRGAEETQYF. Written as DNA, the CDR3 is TGTGCCAGTAGTATAGATCGACGAGGCGCGGAAGAGACCCAGTACTTC.

This clonotype appeared once. A much larger clone sits a single nucleotide away, making a read error possible. This rearrangement joins TRBV12-5 to TRBJ1-1, with TRBD1 identical over 8 bases. Germline CDR1 and CDR2: LGHNT and FRNRAP. This CDR3 comprises 17 residues. Trimming took 3 bases from V and 0 from J; bases not matched to a gene: 9. The CDR3 bases are TGTGCTAGTGGTTTCTTAGCCGGGACAGGCATGAACACTGAAGCTTTCTTT. Its protein is CASGFLAGTGMNTEAFF.